These T cell receptor beta chains were read from a single sample in a study of T cell responses to AZD1222 COVID-19 vaccine. The repertoire was sequenced with immunoSEQ multiplex PCR; TCRdb's copy has only in-frame clones and lacks some. This table has roughly 140,000 clones, about 93% appearing once. Sample: peripheral blood, taken on day 0 of AZD1222 vaccination. These receptors were obtained from an adult in good health. Each CDR3 is given with its conserved first and last residue. Fields, in order: D gene, J gene, V gene, clone size, CDR3 DNA, CDR3 protein. The D gene is left open where the match is weak. A row's size may be missing; if present it is once, few, many or a size class.

d_gene: .
j_gene: TRBJ1-5
v_gene: TRBV27
abundance: .
CDR3nt: TGTGCCAGCGGTGCCGTGGGTAGCAATCAGCCCCAGCATTTT
CDR3aa: CASGAVGSNQPQHF

d_gene: .
j_gene: TRBJ2-1
v_gene: TRBV30
abundance: .
CDR3nt: TGTGCCTGGAGTGGGGATCGAGGCTCCTACAATGAGCAGTTCTTC
CDR3aa: CAWSGDRGSYNEQFF

d_gene: .
j_gene: TRBJ2-7
v_gene: TRBV27
abundance: .
CDR3nt: TGTGCCAGCAGCCCGACAGGTCCCTACGAGCAGTACTTC
CDR3aa: CASSPTGPYEQYF

d_gene: .
j_gene: TRBJ2-1
v_gene: TRBV7-8
abundance: .
CDR3nt: TGTGCCAGCAGCTTAGCCCGGGGCCAGCCAAAGTACAATGAGCAGTTCTTC
CDR3aa: CASSLARGQPKYNEQFF

d_gene: .
j_gene: TRBJ2-1
v_gene: TRBV12-3/TRBV12-4
abundance: .
CDR3nt: TGTGCCACGTCGCGGGGCGATGAGCAGTTCTTC
CDR3aa: CATSRGDEQFF

d_gene: TRBD1
j_gene: TRBJ1-4
v_gene: TRBV5-4
abundance: .
CDR3nt: TGTGCCAGCAGCTTGGTCGGGACAGTTTCTGAAAAACTGTTTTTT
CDR3aa: CASSLVGTVSEKLFF

d_gene: TRBD1
j_gene: TRBJ1-1
v_gene: TRBV2
abundance: .
CDR3nt: TGTGCCAGCAGCCGACAGGGGCCGGGGTTGAACACTGAAGCTTTCTTT
CDR3aa: CASSRQGPGLNTEAFF

d_gene: TRBD1
j_gene: TRBJ1-1
v_gene: TRBV4-1
abundance: .
CDR3nt: TGCGCCAGCAGCCGGGGACAGGGGGTTTCTGAAGCTTTCTTT
CDR3aa: CASSRGQGVSEAFF

d_gene: .
j_gene: TRBJ1-1
v_gene: TRBV29-1
abundance: .
CDR3nt: TGCAGCGTTGAAGGTGTAGGCTCTGAAGCTTTCTTT
CDR3aa: CSVEGVGSEAFF

d_gene: .
j_gene: TRBJ2-4
v_gene: TRBV7-8
abundance: .
CDR3nt: TGTGCCAGCAGCTTACCGGGACAAAAAAACATTCAGTACTTC
CDR3aa: CASSLPGQKNIQYF

d_gene: .
j_gene: TRBJ2-2
v_gene: TRBV29-1
abundance: few
CDR3nt: TGCAGCGTTGACGGCGAAAAGAACACCGGGGAGCTGTTTTTT
CDR3aa: CSVDGEKNTGELFF

d_gene: .
j_gene: TRBJ2-1
v_gene: TRBV12-3/TRBV12-4
abundance: .
CDR3nt: TGTGCCACGGGACTGTCCCCTGGTGAGCAGTTCTTC
CDR3aa: CATGLSPGEQFF

d_gene: TRBD2
j_gene: TRBJ2-3
v_gene: TRBV7-6
abundance: .
CDR3nt: TGTGCCAGCAGCTTGGGACTAGCGGGAAGCACAGATACGCAGTATTTT
CDR3aa: CASSLGLAGSTDTQYF